This entry describes one T cell receptor beta chain. This sample's time point: newly diagnosed, previously untreated cHL patient sample. PBMCs from untreated, newly diagnosed classical Hodgkin lymphoma were comparison samples. The data originate from a study of PD-1 blockade in classical Hodgkin lymphoma. Profiling relied on immunoSEQ multiplex PCR, and the TCRdb table lists in-frame clones only, not all of them. The repertoire holds around 17,000 clones, with around nine tenths as singletons. The CDR3 contains 13 residues. V gave up 3 bases and J gave up 4 bases, with 10 bases separating them. The germline CDR1 and CDR2 sequences are GTSNPN and SVGIG (reference sequence).

The origin of this receptor is a human donor with classical Hodgkin lymphoma. V gene TRBV30 combines with J gene TRBJ2-1; D unresolved. The material sequenced was peripheral blood mononuclear cells (PBMCs). For the CDR3, the DNA is TGTGCCTGGAGCCATGAAGTATACAATGAGCAGTTCTTC. Amino acids: CAWSHEVYNEQFF.